The 21 T cell receptor beta chains in this list originate from one sample, sequenced in a study of T cells in Graves' hyperthyroidism and ophthalmopathy. Researchers took RNA transcripts and amplified the TCR beta CDR3 regions from them. When the TCR CDR3 underwent first-round RT-PCR, the HTBI primer set was used. One entry per CDR3 protein, called by TCRdb with MiXCR from the multiplex PCR reads. The profile shows roughly 580,000 distinct CDR3 sequences, over 11% of them singletons. Sample: blood. These receptors originate from a woman under 40 with Graves' hyperthyroidism that later progressed to Graves' ophthalmopathy.

V and J are TRBV15 and TRBJ2-1, with TRBD2 as a possible D gene (5 bases). Germline CDR1 LNHNV, CDR2 YYDKDF (reference sequence). This CDR3 is 13 amino acids long. V gave up 1 base and J gave up 14 bases, with 15 bases separating them. The CDR3 loop reads CATSRARGEGEFF. The CDR3 region has the DNA TGTGCCACCAGCAGAGCTCGAGGAGAGGGCGAGTTCTTC.

This clonotype came up a few times. This chain links TRBV7-3 with TRBJ2-2; D is perhaps TRBD2 (5 bases). V was cut by 8 bases and J by 3 bases, with 13 bases left in between. This CDR3 is 14 amino acids long. CDR1 and CDR2 from the germline V gene are SGHTA and FQGTGA. The CDR3 spells CASGRGDDTGELFF. The CDR3 DNA is TGTGCCAGCGGCCGGGGTGATGACACCGGGGAGCTGTTTTTT.

This clonotype was picked up many times. The chain is built from TRBV5-5 and TRBJ2-1; no firm D call. V was clipped by 2 bases and J by 0 bases, with 12 bases between them. The CDR3 is 16 amino acids. Germline lookup yields CDR1 SGHKS and CDR2 YYEKEE (reference sequence). CDR3 in DNA: TGTGCCAGCAGCTTATACGCGGCGAGCTCCTACAATGAGCAGTTCTTC. It specifies CASSLYAASSYNEQFF.

This clonotype was observed at least ten times. The genes are TRBV11-2 and TRBJ2-5; D unresolved. Trimming stripped 1 base from V and 5 bases from J, with 5 bases between. CDR3 length: 12 residues. Germline assignment: CDR1 SGHAT and CDR2 FQNNGV. CDR3 nucleotide sequence: TGTGCCAGCAGCTTAGGCTTGGAGACCCAGTACTTC. This sequence encodes CASSLGLETQYF.

The table lists this clonotype with many counts. This chain uses TRBV28 with TRBJ1-1; 8 bases line up with TRBD1. This CDR3 has 16 amino acids. With 3 bases clipped from V and 10 bases from J, the junction kept 16 bases outside the gene matches. CDR1 is MDHEN and CDR2 is SYDVKM in the germline V gene. This chain's CDR3 is CASSFVQGASSPGAFF. The CDR3 DNA is TGTGCCAGCAGTTTCGTTCAGGGGGCGTCCTCCCCCGGAGCTTTCTTT.

This clonotype occurred many times. This chain connects TRBV11-3 to TRBJ1-1; the D is unclear. The CDR3 has 12 residues. Trimming took 5 bases from V and 4 from J, leaving 8 bases between them. Germline assignment: CDR1 SGHNT and CDR2 YENEEA. The CDR3 spells CASSRLTTEAFF. The CDR3 DNA reads as TGTGCCAGCAGCCGATTGACCACTGAAGCTTTCTTT.

Only a few counts were recorded for this clonotype. The chain recombines TRBV3-1 with TRBJ1-3, with no clear D. From germline, CDR1 is LGHDT and CDR2 YNNKEL (reference sequence). The CDR3 runs to 13 residues. Between the trimmed V and J ends, which lost 2 bases and 0 bases, there was a span of 2 bases. Here the CDR3 DNA reads TGTGCCAGCAGCCAAAACTCTGGAAACACCATATATTTT. Translation: CASSQNSGNTIYF.

This clonotype has a count of ten or more. V and J are TRBV7-3 and TRBJ2-2; D is possibly TRBD1 (5 bases). Germline V lookup: CDR1 SGHTA, CDR2 FQGTGA. Trimming cost V 4 bases and J 0 bases, with 9 bases left between them. There are 15 residues in the CDR3. The CDR3 DNA follows: TGTGCCAGCAGCTCCTGGGGCTCGAACACCGGGGAGCTGTTTTTT. Translating gives CASSSWGSNTGELFF.

At least ten counts were recorded for this clonotype. The CDR3: CASSPLAGQNTEAFF. CDR3 in DNA: TGCGCCAGCAGCCCACTGGCGGGGCAGAACACTGAAGCTTTCTTT. The V and J genes are TRBV4-1 and TRBJ1-1; TRBD1 might be the D (5 bases). Per the germline V gene, CDR1 is MGHRA and CDR2 is YSYEKL. V lost 4 bases, J lost 1 base, and 13 bases lay in between. This CDR3 contains 15 residues.

This clonotype was picked up many times. The chain links TRBV27 to TRBJ2-1; no clear D gene. V was pared by 0 bases and J by 11 bases, with 11 bases between. Germline V CDR1 and CDR2: MNHEY, SMNVEV (reference sequence). This CDR3 comprises 13 residues. The CDR3: CASSLSTVPKQFF. CDR3 DNA: TGTGCCAGCAGTTTATCCACAGTGCCCAAGCAGTTCTTC.

This clonotype showed up many times. This chain connects TRBV7-9 to TRBJ2-7, with 8 bases that match TRBD1. Looked up from germline, CDR1 is SEHNR and CDR2 is FQNEAQ (reference sequence). The junction had 14 bases not matched to a gene; V was cut back by 6 bases and J by 4 bases. The CDR3 is 16 residues long. CDR3 region: CASSPSVWTGQYEQYF. DNA for the CDR3: TGTGCCAGCAGTCCTAGTGTCTGGACAGGGCAATACGAGCAGTACTTC.

This clonotype showed up just a few times. The genes are TRBV19 and TRBJ2-7, with a weak D call TRBD1 (5 bases). The ends were cut back, 4 bases at V and 9 bases at J, with 22 bases in the middle. Germline V gene sequence: CDR1 LNHDA, CDR2 SQIVND (reference sequence). CDR3 length: 15 residues. The CDR3 region is CASSTATAHLQGQYF. In nucleotides, the CDR3 is TGTGCCAGTAGTACGGCGACAGCGCACCTTCAAGGGCAGTACTTC.

This clonotype was found a few times. The chain has TRBV29-1 and TRBJ2-1; 9 nucleotides agree with TRBD2. The J segment lost 8 bases and the V segment lost 0 bases, leaving 11 bases of the junction unmatched. This CDR3 spans 16 amino acids. The V gene's germline CDR1 is SQVTM and CDR2 ANQGSEA. The CDR3 sequence: CSVEDHFRREGDEQFF. For the CDR3, the DNA is TGCAGCGTTGAAGATCATTTCCGGCGGGAGGGGGATGAGCAGTTCTTC.

This clonotype came up many times. V is TRBV12-5 and J is TRBJ2-3, with 9 nucleotides matching TRBD2. Germline V gene data show CDR1 as LGHNT and CDR2 as FRNRAP. There are 15 residues in the CDR3. V shed 7 bases and J 5 bases; nucleotides not matched to a gene: 10. The CDR3 is CASAYPAGGGDTQYF. In DNA, the CDR3 is TGTGCTAGTGCGTACCCAGCGGGAGGCGGAGATACGCAGTATTTT.

To note about this clonotype: A much bigger clone sits one base away, suggesting this may be a read error. The chain joins TRBV3-1 to TRBJ1-5; D not certain. The CDR3 runs to 17 residues. Trimming removed 1 base at V and 2 bases at J, with 15 bases between. CDR1 is LGHDT, CDR2 YNNKEL, per germline (reference sequence). The DNA for the CDR3 is TGTGCCAGCAGCCAAGGGCGGAACATAAGGGGCAATCAGCCCCAGCATTTT. Encoded protein: CASSQGRNIRGNQPQHF.

This clonotype was detected ten times or more. The chain is built from TRBV12-3 or TRBV12-4 and TRBJ1-2; D is perhaps TRBD1 (5 bases). Trimming cost V 4 bases and J 4 bases, with 16 bases left between them. The CDR3 loop spans 15 amino acids. As DNA, the CDR3 is TGTGCCAGCAGTTCCCCCAGGAGGGGCATCTATGGCTACACCTTC. This codes for CASSSPRRGIYGYTF.

The chain recombines TRBV6-5 with TRBJ2-7, with 7 nucleotides matching TRBD2. Germline CDR1 MNHEY, CDR2 SVGAGI. V shed 6 bases and J 2 bases; nucleotides not matched to a gene: 7. This CDR3 has 14 amino acids. CDR3 in amino acids: CASSTREAAYEQYF. The DNA for the CDR3 is TGTGCCAGCAGCACTCGGGAGGCCGCCTACGAGCAGTACTTC.

For the CDR3, the DNA is TGCAGCTTCAGGGGGCGCCGAGAGCAGTACTTC. Amino acid sequence: CSFRGRREQYF. The V gene is TRBV29-1, the J gene TRBJ2-7; TRBD1 aligns across 8 bases. Trimming cost V 8 bases and J 7 bases; bases outside gene matches: 7. This CDR3 comprises 11 residues. Per the germline V gene, CDR1 is SQVTM and CDR2 is ANQGSEA.

This sequence joins TRBV5-5 and TRBJ2-2; D unresolved. The V end was cut by 0 bases, the J end by 4 bases, with 10 bases between. From germline, CDR1 is SGHKS and CDR2 YYEKEE (reference sequence). This CDR3 region has 15 residues. Written as DNA, the CDR3 is TGTGCCAGCAGCTTGGGGCTATCGGGCACCGGGGAGCTGTTTTTT. Encoded protein: CASSLGLSGTGELFF.

The chain joins TRBV20-1 to TRBJ2-1; no clear D. V was trimmed by 6 bases and J by 0 bases, leaving 9 bases between them. Germline V lookup: CDR1 DFQATT, CDR2 SNEGSKA (reference sequence). There are 13 residues in the CDR3. The DNA of the CDR3 is TGCAGTGCACCTACGAGCTCCTACAATGAGCAGTTCTTC. Translated: CSAPTSSYNEQFF.

Turning to this clonotype: A read error may produce the germline difference seen at one junction end. The chain combines TRBV7-7 with TRBJ2-5, with D perhaps TRBD1 (6 bases). Germline values: CDR1 SSHAT, CDR2 FNYEAQ (reference sequence). The CDR3 extends over 16 amino acids. CDR3 in DNA: TGTGCTAGCAGCTCTGAGATCCAGACAGGCCAAGAGACCCAGTACTTC. This translates into CASSSEIQTGQETQYF.